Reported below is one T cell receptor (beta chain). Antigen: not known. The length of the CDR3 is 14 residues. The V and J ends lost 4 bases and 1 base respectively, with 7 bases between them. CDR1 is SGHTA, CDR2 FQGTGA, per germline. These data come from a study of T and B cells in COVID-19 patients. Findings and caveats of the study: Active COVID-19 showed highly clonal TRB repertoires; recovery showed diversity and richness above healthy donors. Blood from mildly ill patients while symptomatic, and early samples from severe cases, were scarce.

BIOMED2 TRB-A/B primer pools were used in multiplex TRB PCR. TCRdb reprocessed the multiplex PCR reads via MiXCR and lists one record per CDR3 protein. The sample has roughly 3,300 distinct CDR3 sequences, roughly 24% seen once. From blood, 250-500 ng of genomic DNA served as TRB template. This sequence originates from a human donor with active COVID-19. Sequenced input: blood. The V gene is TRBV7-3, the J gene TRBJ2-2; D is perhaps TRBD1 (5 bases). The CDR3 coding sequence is TGTGCCAGCAGCTCCGGACAGAACACCGGGGAGCTGTTTTTT. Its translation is CASSSGQNTGELFF.